The sample holds one count of the clone carrying this TCR beta chain. A second PCR of roughly 7 to 11 cycles used a sample-barcoded 5' primer and a J-beta primer mix. TCRdb used MiXCR to reprocess the 5' RACE reads, holding one entry per CDR3 protein. The repertoire holds approximately 760,000 distinct CDR3 sequences, with 25% as singletons. This CDR3 spans 15 amino acids. In germline, CDR1 is SQVTM, CDR2 ANQGSEA. J lost 1 base, V lost 0 bases, and 3 bases had no gene match. The source of the sample is a study of blood T cells in healthy people across ages. Study at large: Capture by template switching was about one barcoded beta molecule per two T cells.

These same records also appear under a second study, on T cells of mothers and their children. That investigation notes: Related mother-child pairs shared slightly more overlap than unrelated pairs, but the difference was non-significant. Detection yielded no persistent microchimeric T cell clones.

The chain carries TRBV29-1 and TRBJ2-7; 10 bases are a match to TRBD1. Sequencing input: blood. The clonotype originates from a boy younger than 18 in good health. The CDR3 loop is CSVEDQGQGSYEQYF. CDR3 in DNA: TGCAGCGTTGAAGATCAGGGACAGGGGTCCTACGAGCAGTACTTC.